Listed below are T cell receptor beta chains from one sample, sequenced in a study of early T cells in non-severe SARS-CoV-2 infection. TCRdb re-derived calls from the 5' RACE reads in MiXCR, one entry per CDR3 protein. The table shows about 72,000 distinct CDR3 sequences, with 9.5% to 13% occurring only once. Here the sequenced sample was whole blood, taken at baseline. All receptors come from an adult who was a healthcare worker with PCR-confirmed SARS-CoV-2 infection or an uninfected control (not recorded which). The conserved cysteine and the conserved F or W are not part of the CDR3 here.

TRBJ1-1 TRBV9 ASSVLGDTEAF
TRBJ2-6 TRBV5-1 ASSSRDAGANVLT
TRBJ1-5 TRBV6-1 ASGTAEGQPQH
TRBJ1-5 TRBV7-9 ASSPTGTGNQPQH
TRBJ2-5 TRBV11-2 ASSRAGLSQETQY
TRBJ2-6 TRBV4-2 ASSTPGTDFSSGANVLT
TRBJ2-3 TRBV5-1 ASSATLAGGPDTQY
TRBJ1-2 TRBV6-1 ASSGVIEGEKNYGYT
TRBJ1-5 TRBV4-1 ASSDTQEANQPQH
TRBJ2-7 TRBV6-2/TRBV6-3 ASSSLKFEQY
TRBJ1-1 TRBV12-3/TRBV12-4 ASSLATGNTEVF
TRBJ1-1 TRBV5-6 ASSLQGLEAF
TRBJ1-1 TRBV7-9 ASSIQGTDEAF